The 17 T cell receptor beta chains below come from one sample, sequenced in a study of T cells after yellow fever vaccination. MiXCR, applied by TCRdb to the 5' RACE reads, yields one record per CDR3 protein. In the table there are about 110,000 distinct CDR3 sequences, approximately 8.4% of which are singletons. The sample in question was CD8+ T cells sorted from PBMCs, obtained 45 days after the yellow fever booster vaccination. Every receptor here comes from a man between 25 and 39 years old who received the YFV17D yellow fever vaccine.

Many counts were recorded for this clonotype. At one end, the junction sequence differs from germline, possibly due to a read error. The chain has TRBV7-8 and TRBJ2-3; D perhaps matches TRBD1 (7 bases). The CDR3 has 16 residues. In germline, CDR1 is SGHVS, CDR2 FQNEAQ. The DNA for the CDR3 is TGTGCCAGCAGTTTAGCCAGGGGGGCCCCCACAGATACGCAGTATTTT. Its protein product is CASSLARGAPTDTQYF.

In this sample, this clonotype turned up many times. The junction shows a germline mismatch at one end, possibly a read error. The chain carries TRBV7-9 and TRBJ2-7; 9 bases are shared with TRBD2. CDR1 is SEHNR and CDR2 is FQNEAQ in the germline V gene (reference sequence). This CDR3 is 13 amino acids long. The CDR3 is CASSVAGVYEQYF. CDR3 nucleotides: TGTGCCAGCAGCGTAGCGGGAGTCTACGAGCAGTACTTC.

The chain links TRBV18 to TRBJ2-3; weak D call: TRBD2 (6 bases). The V end was cut by 10 bases, the J end by 0 bases, with 11 bases between. Per the germline V gene, CDR1 is KGHSH and CDR2 is LQKENI. This CDR3 comprises 13 residues. The CDR3 DNA is TGTGCCACCCCGGGAGAGAGCACAGATACGCAGTATTTT. It is translated as CATPGESTDTQYF.

Worth noting for this clonotype: A single base separates this from a much larger clone, so it may be a read error. This rearrangement joins TRBV9 to TRBJ2-5; no definite D call. The germline CDR1 and CDR2 sequences are SGDLS and YYNGEE. The CDR3 covers 16 residues. This chain's CDR3 is CASSAPSPDSQETPYF. Here the CDR3 DNA reads TGTGCCAGCAGCGCTCCGTCGCCGGATAGCCAAGAGACCCCGTACTTC.

In this sample, this clonotype turned up many times. The rearrangement joins TRBV6-6 to TRBJ2-2; unclear D gene. Germline CDR1 and CDR2: MNHNY and SVGAGI (reference sequence). V was trimmed by 5 bases and J by 6 bases, leaving 4 bases between them. The CDR3 runs to 11 residues. For the CDR3, the DNA is TGTGCCAGCAGTCAGGCCGGGGAGCTGTTTTTT. It translates to CASSQAGELFF.

Comment on this clonotype: This could be a read error, since a much larger clone is one nucleotide away. J is TRBJ2-7 and V is TRBV20-1; 10 bases agree with TRBD2. This CDR3 comprises 13 residues. With 3 bases clipped from V and 4 bases from J, the junction kept 3 bases outside the gene matches. Germline V gives CDR1 DFQATT, CDR2 SNEGSKA (reference sequence). The CDR3 region is CSARSSGRYEQYF. The CDR3 nucleotides read TGCAGTGCTAGGTCTAGCGGGAGATACGAGCAGTACTTC.

In regard to this clonotype: Possible read error: a much larger clone is one base away. No conserved phenylalanine or tryptophan ends this CDR3, so it is likely a read error. The chain has TRBV29-1 and TRBJ2-7; possible D gene TRBD1, 6 bases. Trimming pared 5 bases from V and 2 bases from J, leaving 16 bases between. CDR1 is SQVTM and CDR2 is ANQGSEA in the germline V gene. The CDR3 runs to 14 residues. The CDR3 DNA sequence: TGCAGCGTTAGTCCGGGACACGAGCCCTACGAGCAGTACTCC. This translates into CSVSPGHEPYEQYS.

The chain couples TRBV9 to TRBJ2-4, with D hard to call. This CDR3 is 13 amino acids long. V was clipped by 7 bases and J by 1 base, with 9 bases between them. The germline CDR1 and CDR2 sequences are SGDLS and YYNGEE. In DNA form, the CDR3 reads TGTGCCAGCCCGCGTGGGGCCAAAAACATTCAGTACTTC. This gives the protein CASPRGAKNIQYF.

This clonotype was seen ten or more times. The V gene is TRBV7-2, the J gene TRBJ2-7; D unclear. This CDR3 is 14 amino acids long. CDR1 and CDR2 from the germline V gene are SGHTA and FQGNSA. V lost 5 bases and J 0 bases, leaving 11 bases between the germline ends. The CDR3 sequence is CASSRVGSSYEQYF. CDR3 bases: TGTGCCAGCAGCCGGGTGGGTAGCTCCTACGAGCAGTACTTC.

V gene TRBV14 combines with J gene TRBJ2-2, with 13 bases that match TRBD2. CDR3 length equals 17 residues. The V and J ends lost 5 bases and 6 bases, in that order; junction bases with no gene match: 9. Germline CDR1 is SGHDN and CDR2 is FVKESK. The CDR3 loop is CASSMTSGRMFAGELFF. The DNA for the CDR3 is TGTGCCAGCAGCATGACTAGCGGGAGGATGTTCGCCGGGGAGCTGTTTTTT. The complete variable domain, with remaining parts taken from reference TRBV14 and TRBJ2-2, reads EAGVTQFPSHSVIEKGQTVTLRCDPISGHDNLYWYRRVMGKEIKFLLHFVKESKQDESGMPNNRFLAERTGGTYSTLKVQPAELEDSGVYFCASSMTSGRMFAGELFFGEGSRLTVL.

The V call is TRBV7-9, the J call TRBJ1-2; D may be TRBD1 (6 bases). Germline lookup yields CDR1 SEHNR and CDR2 FQNEAQ (reference sequence). CDR3 length: 15 residues. V was cut by 3 bases and J by 3 bases, with 14 bases left in between. This CDR3 is CASSFESGAYYGYTF. In nucleotides, the CDR3 is TGTGCCAGCAGCTTTGAGTCAGGGGCTTACTATGGCTACACCTTC.

This clonotype has ten or more counts. V is TRBV5-6 and J is TRBJ2-7; TRBD2 agrees at 14 bases. With 5 bases clipped from V and 3 bases from J, the junction kept 13 bases outside the gene matches. CDR3 length: 18 residues. Germline CDR1 and CDR2: SGHDT and YYEEEE. CDR3 region: CASRPRPGLAGEGYEQYF. In nucleotides, the CDR3 is TGTGCCAGCAGGCCCCGTCCGGGACTAGCGGGGGAAGGCTACGAGCAGTACTTC. Supplemented by reference TRBV5-6 and TRBJ2-7, the full variable domain reads DAGVTQSPTHLIKTRGQQVTLRCSPKSGHDTVSWYQQALGQGPQFIFQYYEEEERQRGNFPDRFSGHQFPNYSSELNVNALLLGDSALYLCASRPRPGLAGEGYEQYFGPGTRLTVT.

Ten or more counts support this clonotype. V and J are TRBV12-3 or TRBV12-4 and TRBJ2-3; the match to TRBD2 covers 8 bases. This CDR3 comprises 15 residues. V trimming: 8 bases; J trimming: 1 base; junction bases outside the gene matches: 8. CDR3 loop: CASGHGGEGTDTQYF. CDR3 DNA sequence: TGTGCCAGCGGACACGGGGGGGAGGGCACAGATACGCAGTATTTT.

This clonotype occurred many times. The V gene is TRBV5-1, the J gene TRBJ2-2, with 11 bases that match TRBD2. After removal of 2 bases from V and 3 bases from J, the junction contained 3 bases not matched to a gene. Germline V CDR1 and CDR2: SGHRS, YFSETQ. This CDR3 has 16 residues. The CDR3: CASSFGLAGDTGELFF. The DNA for the CDR3 is TGCGCCAGCAGCTTTGGACTAGCGGGCGACACCGGGGAGCTGTTTTTT.

V is TRBV25-1 and J is TRBJ2-3, with 7 positions matching TRBD1. The CDR3 sequence is 17 residues long. The ends lost 8 bases at V and 5 bases at J; junction bases unmatched: 19. Germline CDR1 is MGHDK and CDR2 is SYGVNS. The CDR3 DNA reads as TGTGCCAGCCCGAAAGAATCGGTACAGGGGCTCGAAGATACGCAGTATTTT. Translation gives CASPKESVQGLEDTQYF.

This clonotype was recorded at least ten times. The chain is built from TRBV12-5 and TRBJ2-1; tentatively, D is TRBD2 (6 bases). V was trimmed by 3 bases and J by 7 bases, leaving 22 bases between them. The germline V gene encodes CDR1 LGHNT and CDR2 FRNRAP. The CDR3 has 17 amino acids. The chain's CDR3 is CASGFSLGGKYTNEQFF. The DNA of the CDR3 is TGTGCTAGTGGTTTTAGCCTTGGCGGGAAATATACAAATGAGCAGTTCTTC.

Concerning this clonotype: Possible read error: a much larger clone is one base away. The chain joins TRBV28 to TRBJ1-4, with D possibly being TRBD1 (6 bases). Germline-derived CDR1 and CDR2 are MDHEN and SYDVKM. V shed 6 bases and J shed 8 bases, with 19 bases lying between them. The CDR3 has 15 residues. The CDR3 DNA sequence: TGTGCCAGCAGCCAAGGGGGACATGGAGGAGAAAAACTGTTTTTT. Translating it yields CASSQGGHGGEKLFF. Full variable domain (outside the CDR3, taken from reference TRBV28 and TRBJ1-4): DVKVTQSSRYLVKRTGEKVFLECVQDMDHENMFWYRQDPGLGLRLIYFSYDVKMKEKGDIPEGYSVSREKKERFSLILESASTNQTSMYLCASSQGGHGGEKLFFGSGTQLSVL.